A single sample gave rise to the 15 T cell receptor beta chains below, sequenced in a study of control samples from healthy donors and cancer patients. The protocol was immunoSEQ multiplex PCR, while the TCRdb copy is restricted to in-frame clones and leaves out a portion. The repertoire holds some 150,000 clones, with approximately 94% as singletons. The sample consisted of PBMCs. The receptors derive from a man aged 60 to 69 with colorectal cancer.

This chain uses TRBV12-3 or TRBV12-4 with TRBJ1-2; D remains unclear. The V gene lost 5 bases and the J gene lost 10 bases, with 11 bases spanning the gap. The CDR3 runs 11 residues. As DNA, the CDR3 is TGTGCCAGCAGTCTAGACCGATTCTACACCTTC. Translation gives CASSLDRFYTF.

This chain connects TRBV30 to TRBJ2-7; TRBD1 might be the D (6 bases). Germline lookup yields CDR1 GTSNPN and CDR2 SVGIG (reference sequence). This CDR3 contains 15 residues. Trimming removed 3 bases from V and 4 bases from J, with 19 bases in between. The CDR3 nucleotides are TGTGCCTGGAGCCCGATAACCGGACAGATATACGAGCAGTACTTC. It encodes CAWSPITGQIYEQYF. Drawing the rest from reference TRBV30 and TRBJ2-7, the complete variable domain is SQTIHQWPATLVQPVGSPLSLECTVEGTSNPNLYWYRQAAGRGLQLLFYSVGIGQISSEVPQNLSASRPQDRQFILSSKKLLLSDSGFYLCAWSPITGQIYEQYFGPGTRLTVT.

This chain links TRBV27 with TRBJ1-2; possible D gene TRBD1, 6 bases. The V and J ends lost 2 bases and 4 bases respectively, with 11 bases between them. The CDR3 extends over 14 amino acids. Germline loops: CDR1 MNHEY, CDR2 SMNVEV (reference sequence). The CDR3 reads CASSLTRGAYGYTF. CDR3 coding DNA: TGTGCCAGCAGTTTAACACGGGGGGCCTATGGCTACACCTTC.

The chain has TRBV6-5 and TRBJ2-3; a possible D gene is TRBD1 (5 bases). The CDR3 has 14 amino acids. Trimming shortened V by 7 bases and J by 0 bases, and 11 bases separated the two germline ends. Germline values: CDR1 MNHEY, CDR2 SVGAGI. CDR3 nucleotides: TGTGCCAGCACTAGGGGTACTAGCACAGATACGCAGTATTTT. Its protein is CASTRGTSTDTQYF.

This rearrangement joins TRBV9 to TRBJ2-3; no definite D call. The germline gives CDR1 SGDLS, CDR2 YYNGEE. This CDR3 region has 16 residues. The V end lost 4 bases, the J end lost 0 bases, and 15 bases lay between the germline ends. The CDR3 bases are TGTGCCAGCAGCCTTCGAGGACGGTCTAGCACAGATACGCAGTATTTT. It encodes CASSLRGRSSTDTQYF.

The chain joins TRBV7-9 to TRBJ1-2, with D hard to call. V was clipped by 6 bases and J by 2 bases, with 10 bases between them. The CDR3 runs 13 residues. Germline V gives CDR1 SEHNR, CDR2 FQNEAQ (reference sequence). This chain's CDR3 is CASSVDGNYGYTF. The CDR3 DNA sequence: TGTGCCAGCAGTGTAGACGGAAACTATGGCTACACCTTC. The full variable domain, completed using reference TRBV7-9 and TRBJ1-2, is DTGVSQNPRHKITKRGQNVTFRCDPISEHNRLYWYRQTLGQGPEFLTYFQNEAQLEKSRLLSDRFSAERPKGSFSTLEIQRTEQGDSAMYLCASSVDGNYGYTFGSGTRLTVV.

About this clone itself: A junction end diverges from the germline sequence, so it may reflect a read error. The V call is TRBV30, the J call TRBJ2-7; TRBD2 matches at 10 bases. CDR1 and CDR2 from the germline V gene are GTSNPN and SVGIG (reference sequence). The CDR3 has 13 amino acids. CDR3 sequence: CAWSVQTSGEVNF. The CDR3 nucleotides read TGTGCCTGGAGTGTACAAACTAGCGGGGAGGTGAACTTC.

This clone was seen just once. This chain links TRBV27 with TRBJ1-1; D might be TRBD1 (5 bases). This CDR3 comprises 13 residues. Per germline, CDR1 MNHEY and CDR2 SMNVEV (reference sequence). With 7 bases removed from V and 0 bases from J, the gap between germline ends came to 9 bases. CDR3 protein: CASKGYMNTEAFF. In nucleotides, the CDR3 is TGTGCCAGCAAGGGGTACATGAACACTGAAGCTTTCTTT.

The V and J genes are TRBV18 and TRBJ2-2, with D perhaps TRBD1 (6 bases). Germline V CDR1 and CDR2: KGHSH, LQKENI. The CDR3 runs 16 residues. With 3 bases removed from V and 0 bases from J, the gap between germline ends came to 11 bases. The chain's CDR3 is CASSPTRTANTGELFF. The CDR3 DNA reads as TGTGCCAGCTCACCGACCCGGACAGCGAACACCGGGGAGCTGTTTTTT.

The chain links TRBV6-5 to TRBJ1-3; possibly TRBD1 for D (6 bases). The CDR3 loop spans 15 amino acids. CDR1 is MNHEY, CDR2 SVGAGI, per germline. Trimming removed 0 bases at V and 4 bases at J, with 10 bases between. Here the CDR3 reads CASSYSAGAGNTIYF. CDR3 nucleotides: TGTGCCAGCAGTTACTCGGCAGGGGCCGGAAACACCATATATTTT.

V is TRBV27 and J is TRBJ2-7; D possibly corresponds to TRBD2 (5 bases). In germline, CDR1 is MNHEY, CDR2 SMNVEV (reference sequence). This CDR3 spans 13 amino acids. V lost 4 bases, J lost 1 base, and 8 bases lay in between. The CDR3, as DNA: TGTGCCAGCAGTTATGGGGAGTCCTACGAGCAGTACTTC. This gives the protein CASSYGESYEQYF.

This chain joins TRBV3-1 (or the pseudogene TRBV3-2) and TRBJ2-7, with unresolved D. CDR1 and CDR2 (germline): LGHDT, YNNKEL (reference sequence). The V end lost 6 bases, the J end lost 6 bases, and 12 bases lay between the germline ends. This CDR3 spans 12 amino acids. CDR3 protein: CASSLGSGEQYF. In DNA form, the CDR3 reads TGTGCCAGCAGTCTAGGGTCGGGCGAGCAGTACTTC.

V usage is TRBV9 and J usage is TRBJ1-2; D may be TRBD1 (5 bases). This CDR3 spans 12 amino acids. Trimming removed 5 bases from V and 6 bases from J, with 11 bases in between. Germline lookup yields CDR1 SGDLS and CDR2 YYNGEE. The CDR3 sequence is CASRRGADGYTF. The DNA of the CDR3 is TGTGCCAGCAGAAGGGGCGCCGATGGCTACACCTTC.

The V call is TRBV11-2, the J call TRBJ2-2; 7 bases are shared with TRBD1. Germline assignment: CDR1 SGHAT and CDR2 FQNNGV. Losses at the gene ends were 3 bases for V and 7 bases for J; bases not matched to a gene: 8. CDR3 length: 15 residues. The CDR3 DNA reads TGTGCCAGCAGCTTGAATAGGGGGCAGATCGGGGAGCTGTTTTTT. It codes for CASSLNRGQIGELFF.

The genes are TRBV6-5 and TRBJ1-1; D is perhaps TRBD1 (5 bases). CDR1 is MNHEY, CDR2 SVGAGI, per germline. The V gene lost 4 bases and the J gene lost 4 bases, with 16 bases spanning the gap. CDR3 length: 15 residues. CDR3 sequence (DNA): TGTGCCAGCAGTTTGGACCCACTGGGGGTCACTGAAGCTTTCTTT. This encodes CASSLDPLGVTEAFF.